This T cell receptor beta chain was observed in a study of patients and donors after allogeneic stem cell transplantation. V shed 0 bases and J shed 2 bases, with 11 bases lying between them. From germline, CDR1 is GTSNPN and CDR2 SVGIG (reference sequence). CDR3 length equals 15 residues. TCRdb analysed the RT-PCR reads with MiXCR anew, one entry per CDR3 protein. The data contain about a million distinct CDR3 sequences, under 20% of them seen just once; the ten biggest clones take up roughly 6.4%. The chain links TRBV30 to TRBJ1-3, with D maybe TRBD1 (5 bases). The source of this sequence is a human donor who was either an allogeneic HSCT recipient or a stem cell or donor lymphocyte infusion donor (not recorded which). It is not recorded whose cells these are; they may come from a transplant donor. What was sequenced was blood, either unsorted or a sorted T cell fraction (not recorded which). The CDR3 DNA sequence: TGTGCCTGGAGTGTACATCTGGGGCCTGGAAACACCATATATTTT. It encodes CAWSVHLGPGNTIYF.